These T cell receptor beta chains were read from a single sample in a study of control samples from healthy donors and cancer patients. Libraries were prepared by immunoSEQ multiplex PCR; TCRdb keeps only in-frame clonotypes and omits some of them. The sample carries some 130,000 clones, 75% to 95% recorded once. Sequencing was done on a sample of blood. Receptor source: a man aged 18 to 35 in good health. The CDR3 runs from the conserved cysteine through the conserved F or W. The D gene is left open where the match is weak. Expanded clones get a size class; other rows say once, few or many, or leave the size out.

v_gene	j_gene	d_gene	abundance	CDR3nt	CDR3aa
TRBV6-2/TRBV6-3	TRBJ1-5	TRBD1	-	TGTGCCAGCAGTTCTATTGAAGGGACAGGATTATGGCAGCCCCAGCATTTT	CASSSIEGTGLWQPQHF
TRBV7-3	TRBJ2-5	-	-	TGTGCCAGCAGCTTAGGTATAGGGGGCCAAGAGACCCAGTACTTC	CASSLGIGGQETQYF
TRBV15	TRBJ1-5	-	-	TGTGCCACCACCGAGATAGGGGGGGGCAATCAGCCCCAGCATTTT	CATTEIGGGNQPQHF
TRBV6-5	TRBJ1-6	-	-	TGTGCCAGCAGGTCGGGCGTGTGGAATTCACCCCTCCACTTT	CASRSGVWNSPLHF
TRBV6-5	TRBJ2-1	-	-	TGTGCCAGCAGGCGTCCGGGACAAGGATACAATGAGCAGTTCTTC	CASRRPGQGYNEQFF
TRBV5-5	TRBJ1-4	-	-	TGTGCCAGCAGCTTGTTTTCCGGGTTAGAGGAAAAACTGTTTTTT	CASSLFSGLEEKLFF
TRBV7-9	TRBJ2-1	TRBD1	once	TGTGCCAGCAGCTCCCTAGGACAGGGGGGGAATGAGCAGTTCTTC	CASSSLGQGGNEQFF
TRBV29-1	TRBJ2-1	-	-	TGCAGCGTTGAAGGGTCGGCTGGAAATGAGCAGTTCTTC	CSVEGSAGNEQFF
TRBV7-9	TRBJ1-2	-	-	TGTGCCAGCAGTTTACAGACTCGCTATGGCTACACCTTC	CASSLQTRYGYTF
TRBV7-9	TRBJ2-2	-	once	TGTGCCAGCAGAATCGACACAAACACCGGGGAGCTGTTTTTT	CASRIDTNTGELFF
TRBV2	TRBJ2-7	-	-	TGTGCCAGCAGTACGGACGGATTCTCCTACGAGCAGTACTTC	CASSTDGFSYEQYF